This T cell receptor beta chain was observed in a study of patients and donors after allogeneic stem cell transplantation. The germline gives CDR1 MNHEY, CDR2 SVGAGI. The V end lost 8 bases, the J end lost 4 bases, and 17 bases lay between the germline ends. The CDR3 runs 14 residues. TCRdb reanalysed the RT-PCR reads using MiXCR and keeps one entry per CDR3 protein. The repertoire holds over 30,000 distinct CDR3 sequences, around 40% seen once, with 76% in the top ten. The sample comprised blood, either unsorted or a sorted T cell fraction (not recorded which). This TCR was sampled from a human donor who was either an allogeneic HSCT recipient or a stem cell or donor lymphocyte infusion donor (not recorded which). It is not recorded whose cells these are; they may come from a transplant donor. The genes are TRBV6-5 and TRBJ2-5; D unclear. CDR3 in DNA: TGTGCCAGCTTTGCGCCCCATAGAGGAGAGACCCAGTACTTC. As protein: CASFAPHRGETQYF.